The clone carrying this TCR beta chain was seen repeatedly, ten times or more. Its antigen is still unknown. TCRdb reprocessed the 5' RACE reads via MiXCR and lists one record per CDR3 protein. Counted here are 40,000 to 55,000 distinct CDR3 sequences, about 4% occurring once; the ten biggest clones make up less than 4%. The ends were cut back, 3 bases at V and 10 bases at J, with 24 bases in the middle. The CDR3 runs 15 residues. Germline CDR1 reads DFQATT; CDR2 reads SNEGSKA (reference sequence). This record comes from a study of early T cells in non-severe SARS-CoV-2 infection. At the level of the study: The authors sequenced bulk RNA from unsorted whole blood, leaving chains unpaired.

Study-wide findings and caveats: There was a bias toward anti-spike CD8 responses in VDJdb matching, which missed private and CD4 specificities.

The chain is built from TRBV20-1 and TRBJ2-5; perhaps D is TRBD1 or TRBD2 (6 bases each). The TCR originated in an adult who was a healthcare worker with PCR-confirmed SARS-CoV-2 infection or an uninfected control (not recorded which). Sequencing was carried out using whole blood. The CDR3 bases are TGCAGTGCTAGTCGACAGACTAGTAGTCAGGGGAACCAGTACTTC. It codes for CSASRQTSSQGNQYF.